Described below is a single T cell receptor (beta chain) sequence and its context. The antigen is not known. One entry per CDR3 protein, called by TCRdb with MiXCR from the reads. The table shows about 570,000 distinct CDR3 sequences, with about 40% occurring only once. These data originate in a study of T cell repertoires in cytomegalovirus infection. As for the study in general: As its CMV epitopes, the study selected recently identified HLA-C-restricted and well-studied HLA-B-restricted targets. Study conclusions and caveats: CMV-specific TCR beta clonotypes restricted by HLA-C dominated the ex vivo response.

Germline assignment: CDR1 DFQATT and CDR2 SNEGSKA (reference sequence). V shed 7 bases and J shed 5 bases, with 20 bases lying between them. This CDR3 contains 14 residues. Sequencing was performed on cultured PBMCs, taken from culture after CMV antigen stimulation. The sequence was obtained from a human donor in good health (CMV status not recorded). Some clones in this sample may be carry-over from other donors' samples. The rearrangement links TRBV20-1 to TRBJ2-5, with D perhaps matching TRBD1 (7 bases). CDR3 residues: CSVGPGGRGETQYF. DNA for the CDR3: TGCAGTGTTGGGCCAGGGGGTCGGGGGGAGACCCAGTACTTC.